A single sample is the source of the 15 T cell receptor beta chains below, sequenced in a study of OX40 agonist ivuxolimab in advanced cancers. Libraries were prepared by immunoSEQ multiplex PCR; TCRdb keeps only in-frame clonotypes and omits some of them. The sample yields around 45,000 clones, roughly nine tenths seen once. The source was CD4+ or CD8+ T cells sorted from blood, collected in a trial of the OX40 agonist ivuxolimab. These receptors all stem from an adult with an advanced solid tumor such as melanoma, head and neck, liver or kidney cancer.

The chain uses TRBV5-4 and TRBJ1-2; D might be TRBD1 (5 bases). This CDR3 spans 15 amino acids. Germline V lookup: CDR1 SGHNT, CDR2 YYREEE (reference sequence). Trimming removed 4 bases from V and 6 bases from J, with 19 bases in between. The CDR3 sequence: CASSVTGARLDGYTF. As DNA, the CDR3 is TGTGCCAGCAGCGTCACAGGTGCTAGATTGGATGGCTACACCTTC.

This chain links TRBV27 with TRBJ1-1; 9 nucleotides align to TRBD1. Germline-derived CDR1 and CDR2 are MNHEY and SMNVEV (reference sequence). V dropped 7 bases and J dropped 4; count of bases not matched to a gene: 10. The CDR3 length is 15 residues. CDR3 nucleotide sequence: TGTGCCAGCAAGTTAACCGGACAGGGGATCACTGAAGCTTTCTTT. It translates to CASKLTGQGITEAFF.

The chain is built from TRBV9 and TRBJ2-1, with 9 bases identical to TRBD2. Germline CDR1 SGDLS, CDR2 YYNGEE. V lost 0 bases, J lost 4 bases, and 2 bases stayed unmatched. CDR3 length equals 15 residues. CDR3 DNA sequence: TGTGCCAGCAGCGTAGCTAGCGGGGTATACAATGAGCAGTTCTTC. This translates into CASSVASGVYNEQFF. The variable domain in full, with the rest retrieved from reference TRBV9 and TRBJ2-1, is DSGVTQTPKHLITATGQRVTLRCSPRSGDLSVYWYQQSLDQGLQFLIQYYNGEERAKGNILERFSAQQFPDLHSELNLSSLELGDSALYFCASSVASGVYNEQFFGPGTRLTVL.

Of note for this clone: Other nucleotide sequences in the sample specify the same CDR3. The chain is built from TRBV6-6 and TRBJ2-1; D not certain. Trimming left V 6 bases short and J 3 bases short, with 6 bases between. The CDR3 has 12 residues. Per the germline V gene, CDR1 is MNHNY and CDR2 is SVGAGI (reference sequence). CDR3 amino acids: CASSPNYNEQFF. DNA of the CDR3: TGTGCCAGCAGCCCGAACTACAATGAGCAGTTCTTC.

The rearrangement links TRBV5-4 to TRBJ2-3; the D is unclear. This CDR3 region has 16 residues. CDR1 is SGHNT, CDR2 YYREEE, per germline (reference sequence). Trimming removed 0 bases at V and 5 bases at J, with 16 bases between. The CDR3 DNA follows: TGTGCCAGCAGCTTGGGTAACCTTAGAAATGGAGATACGCAGTATTTT. It is translated as CASSLGNLRNGDTQYF.

This clone was detected only a few times. J is TRBJ1-5 and V is TRBV19, with TRBD1 as a possible D gene (6 bases). Germline V lookup: CDR1 LNHDA, CDR2 SQIVND (reference sequence). Between the trimmed V and J ends, which lost 7 bases and 6 bases, there was a span of 13 bases. The CDR3 spans 13 residues. The CDR3 nucleotides are TGTGCCAGTAAGGCGTGGGGGGCTCAGCCCCAGCATTTT. Amino acids: CASKAWGAQPQHF.

The chain combines TRBV27 with TRBJ2-7; maybe TRBD1 (6 bases). The CDR3 has 14 residues. V was clipped by 5 bases and J by 8 bases, with 19 bases between them. Germline-derived CDR1 and CDR2 are MNHEY and SMNVEV (reference sequence). CDR3 region: CASSPGHGFGQQYF. CDR3 DNA sequence: TGTGCCAGCAGTCCGGGACACGGTTTTGGTCAGCAGTACTTC.

J is TRBJ1-1 and V is TRBV27; maybe TRBD1 (5 bases). Trimming stripped 0 bases from V and 6 bases from J, with 11 bases between. CDR1 is MNHEY and CDR2 is SMNVEV in the germline V gene (reference sequence). CDR3 length: 14 amino acids. The CDR3 sequence: CASSLSGAKPEAFF. The CDR3 DNA sequence: TGTGCCAGCAGTTTATCAGGGGCGAAGCCTGAAGCTTTCTTT.

V gene TRBV27 combines with J gene TRBJ1-2, with TRBD1 as a possible D gene (6 bases). CDR3 length: 16 amino acids. V lost 6 bases and J 1 base, leaving 18 bases between the germline ends. Per germline, CDR1 MNHEY and CDR2 SMNVEV (reference sequence). In nucleotides, the CDR3 is TGTGCCAGCAGCAAAAGGGGGGACATCCTTAACTATGGCTACACCTTC. This sequence encodes CASSKRGDILNYGYTF.

A single count supports this clone. The V gene is TRBV11-2, the J gene TRBJ2-5; 10 bases are shared with TRBD2. The length of the CDR3 is 17 residues. The ends lost 3 bases at V and 4 bases at J; junction bases unmatched: 11. Per the germline V gene, CDR1 is SGHAT and CDR2 is FQNNGV. The CDR3 DNA follows: TGTGCCAGCAGCTTTGATGAAATAGCGGGGGGCTTAGAGACCCAGTACTTC. As protein: CASSFDEIAGGLETQYF.

The chain links TRBV7-8 to TRBJ2-3; D possibly corresponds to TRBD2 (6 bases). Deletions cut 6 bases from V and 2 bases from J, with 9 bases between. This CDR3 has 13 residues. Germline CDR1 reads SGHVS; CDR2 reads FQNEAQ. CDR3 DNA: TGTGCCAGCAGACGGGAGATCACAGATACGCAGTATTTT. Translation gives CASRREITDTQYF.

The chain is built from TRBV2 and TRBJ2-1, with 9 nucleotides matching TRBD1. V lost 11 bases, J lost 5 bases, and 22 bases stayed unmatched. From germline, CDR1 is SNHLY and CDR2 FYNNEI. This CDR3 has 18 amino acids. CDR3 sequence: CARKLPGQGPRKDNEQFF. In nucleotides, the CDR3 is TGTGCCCGCAAACTACCGGGACAGGGCCCCAGGAAGGACAATGAGCAGTTCTTC.

This clone is medium-sized in the sample. CDR3 DNA sequence: TGTGCCAGCAGCGTAGGCACAGGGGAAGCTTTCTTT. It translates to CASSVGTGEAFF. The rearrangement uses TRBV9 and TRBJ1-1; TRBD1 might be the D (6 bases). Germline CDR1 SGDLS, CDR2 YYNGEE. With 0 bases removed from V and 8 bases from J, the gap between germline ends came to 8 bases. This CDR3 is 12 amino acids long.

This clone has just a few counts. The J gene is TRBJ2-1, the V gene TRBV20-1; 7 bases match TRBD2. The V gene end was trimmed by 6 bases and the J gene end by 8 bases; junction bases not matched to a gene: 4. The CDR3 is 11 amino acids. The germline V gene has CDR1 DFQATT and CDR2 SNEGSKA (reference sequence). As DNA, the CDR3 is TGCAGTGCGCCTCTAGCGGATGAGCAGTTCTTC. It encodes CSAPLADEQFF.

V and J are TRBV6-4 and TRBJ1-1; unclear D gene. This CDR3 spans 13 amino acids. The V gene lost 6 bases and the J gene lost 3 bases, with 11 bases spanning the gap. The germline gives CDR1 MRHNA, CDR2 SNTAGT. CDR3 nucleotides: TGTGCCAGCAGCGTGAGCCGATACACTGAAGCTTTCTTT. The encoded protein is CASSVSRYTEAFF.